This T cell receptor beta chain derives from a study of blood T cell repertoires in COVID-19. Study-wide context: The cDNA or gDNA used as material had been derived from T cells, B-cell-depleted T cells, or PBMCs.

Per the authors' pipeline: Researchers report that nucleated cell counts were estimated from reference gene primer amplification. Sequencing was performed with immunoSEQ multiplex PCR; in TCRdb, only in-frame clones are kept and a portion is missing. From that table come the V and J calls and clone size; the DNA was used to work out D and trimming. The table includes about 50,000 clones, around 90% detected once. The CDR3 spans 13 residues. The J segment lost 3 bases and the V segment lost 5 bases, leaving 4 bases of the junction unmatched. CDR1 MNHNY and CDR2 SVGAGI come from the germline V gene (reference sequence).

This rearrangement joins TRBV6-6 to TRBJ2-7, with 7 bases fitting TRBD1. The sequence was collected from a human donor with active COVID-19. The donor label of this sample is uncertain. Sequenced material: peripheral blood. The DNA for the CDR3 is TGTGCCAGCAGTACCGGACAGGACTACGAGCAGTACTTC. Its protein is CASSTGQDYEQYF.